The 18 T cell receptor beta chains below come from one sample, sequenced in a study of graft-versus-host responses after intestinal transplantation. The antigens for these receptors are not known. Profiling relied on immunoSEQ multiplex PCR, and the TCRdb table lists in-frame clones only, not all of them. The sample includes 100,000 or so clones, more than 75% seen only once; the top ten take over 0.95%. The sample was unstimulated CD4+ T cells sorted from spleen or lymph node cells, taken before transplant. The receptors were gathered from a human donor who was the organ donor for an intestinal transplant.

The CDR3 DNA is TGTGCCACCAGCAGAGATGTTTTGGGGGGGCCGATCCACGAGCAGTACTTC. Its protein product is CATSRDVLGGPIHEQYF. V is TRBV15 and J is TRBJ2-5, with D perhaps TRBD2 (7 bases). The closer fit of TRBJ2-7 to the DNA end suggests the J call may be wrong. The germline CDR1 and CDR2 sequences are LNHNV and YYDKDF (reference sequence). The CDR3 extends over 17 amino acids.

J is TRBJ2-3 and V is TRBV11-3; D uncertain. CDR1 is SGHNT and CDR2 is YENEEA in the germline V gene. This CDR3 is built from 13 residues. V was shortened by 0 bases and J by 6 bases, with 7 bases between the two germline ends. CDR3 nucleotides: TGTGCCAGCAGCTTAGAGCCAGTGGATACGCAGTATTTT. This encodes CASSLEPVDTQYF.

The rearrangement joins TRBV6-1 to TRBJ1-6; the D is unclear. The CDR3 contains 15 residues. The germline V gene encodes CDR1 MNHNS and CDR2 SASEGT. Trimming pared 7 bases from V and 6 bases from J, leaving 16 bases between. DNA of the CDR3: TGTGCCAGCACCCACACCGCGGGCCTTAATTCACCCCTCCACTTT. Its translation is CASTHTAGLNSPLHF.

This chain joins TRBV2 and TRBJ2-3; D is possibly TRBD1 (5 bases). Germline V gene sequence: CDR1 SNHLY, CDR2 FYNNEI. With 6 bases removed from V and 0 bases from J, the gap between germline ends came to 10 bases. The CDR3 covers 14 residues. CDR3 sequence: CASRTALSTDTQYF. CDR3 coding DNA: TGTGCCAGCAGGACAGCGCTAAGCACAGATACGCAGTATTTT.

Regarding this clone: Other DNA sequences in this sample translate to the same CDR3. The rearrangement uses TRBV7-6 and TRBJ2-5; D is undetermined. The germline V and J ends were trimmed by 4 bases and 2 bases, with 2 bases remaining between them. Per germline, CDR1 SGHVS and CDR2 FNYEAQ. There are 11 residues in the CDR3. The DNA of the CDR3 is TGTGCCAGCAGCTCTCAAGAGACCCAGTACTTC. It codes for CASSSQETQYF. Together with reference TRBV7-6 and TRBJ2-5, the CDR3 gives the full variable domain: GAGVSQSPRYKVTKRGQDVALRCDPISGHVSLYWYRQALGQGPEFLTYFNYEAQQDKSGLPNDRFSAERPEGSISTLTIQRTEQRDSAMYRCASSSQETQYFGPGTRLLVL.

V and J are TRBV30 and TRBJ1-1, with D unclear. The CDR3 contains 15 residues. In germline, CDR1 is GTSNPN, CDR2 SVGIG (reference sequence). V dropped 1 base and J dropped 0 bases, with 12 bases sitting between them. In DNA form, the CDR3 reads TGTGCCTGGAGTGCCGATTTGGTCGTGAACACTGAAGCTTTCTTT. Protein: CAWSADLVVNTEAFF.

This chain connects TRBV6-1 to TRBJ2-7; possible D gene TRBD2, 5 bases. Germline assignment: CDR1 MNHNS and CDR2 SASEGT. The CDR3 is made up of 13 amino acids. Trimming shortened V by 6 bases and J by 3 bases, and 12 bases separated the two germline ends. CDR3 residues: CASSQLGIYEQYF. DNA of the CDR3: TGTGCCAGCAGCCAACTAGGGATCTACGAGCAGTACTTC.

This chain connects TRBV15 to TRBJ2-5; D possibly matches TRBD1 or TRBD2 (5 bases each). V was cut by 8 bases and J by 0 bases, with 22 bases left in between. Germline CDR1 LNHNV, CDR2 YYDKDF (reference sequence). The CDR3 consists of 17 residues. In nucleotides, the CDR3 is TGTGCCACCGCCGAAGGGGAGACCTCCCGGTACCAAGAGACCCAGTACTTC. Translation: CATAEGETSRYQETQYF.

The CDR3 reads CASSLTGRDTQYF. The CDR3 bases are TGTGCCAGCAGCTTAACCGGTAGAGATACGCAGTATTTT. V and J are TRBV7-3 and TRBJ2-3; D remains unclear. The length of the CDR3 is 13 residues. V lost 0 bases and J 5 bases, leaving 6 bases between the germline ends. CDR1 and CDR2 from the germline V gene are SGHTA and FQGTGA.

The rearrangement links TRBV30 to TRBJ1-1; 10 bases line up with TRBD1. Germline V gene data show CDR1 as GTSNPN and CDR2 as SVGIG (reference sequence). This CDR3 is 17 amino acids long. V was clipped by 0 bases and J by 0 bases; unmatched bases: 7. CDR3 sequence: CAWSVRTGGFMNTEAFF. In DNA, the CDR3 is TGTGCCTGGAGTGTACGGACAGGGGGATTTATGAACACTGAAGCTTTCTTT.

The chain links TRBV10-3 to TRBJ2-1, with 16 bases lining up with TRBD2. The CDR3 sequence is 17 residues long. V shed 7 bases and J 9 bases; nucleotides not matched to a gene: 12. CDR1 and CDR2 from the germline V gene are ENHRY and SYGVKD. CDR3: CAITLGTSGGALSEQFF. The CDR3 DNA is TGTGCCATCACCCTCGGGACTAGCGGGGGGGCTCTAAGTGAGCAGTTCTTC.

The CDR3 here is CASSLFPEGTEAFF. The CDR3 DNA sequence: TGCGCCAGCAGCTTGTTCCCAGAGGGCACTGAAGCTTTCTTT. The rearrangement uses TRBV5-1 and TRBJ1-1; D unresolved. From germline, CDR1 is SGHRS and CDR2 YFSETQ. CDR3 length: 14 amino acids. V gave up 1 base and J gave up 4 bases, with 11 bases separating them.

The CDR3 bases are TGCGCCAGCCCTCCCGTGACGAACACTGAAGCTTTCTTT. This sequence encodes CASPPVTNTEAFF. The gene calls are TRBV5-1 and TRBJ1-1, with D hard to call. Per the germline V gene, CDR1 is SGHRS and CDR2 is YFSETQ. CDR3 length equals 13 residues. V dropped 7 bases and J dropped 1 base, with 11 bases sitting between them. The variable domain in full, with the rest retrieved from reference TRBV5-1 and TRBJ1-1, is KAGVTQTPRYLIKTRGQQVTLSCSPISGHRSVSWYQQTPGQGLQFLFEYFSETQRNKGNFPGRFSGRQFSNSRSEMNVSTLELGDSALYLCASPPVTNTEAFFGQGTRLTVV.

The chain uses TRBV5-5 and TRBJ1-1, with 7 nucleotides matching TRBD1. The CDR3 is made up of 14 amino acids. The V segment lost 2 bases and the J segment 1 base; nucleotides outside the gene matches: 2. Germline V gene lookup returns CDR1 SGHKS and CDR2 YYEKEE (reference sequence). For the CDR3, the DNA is TGTGCCAGCAGCTTACAGGGGCCGAACACTGAAGCTTTCTTT. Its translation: CASSLQGPNTEAFF. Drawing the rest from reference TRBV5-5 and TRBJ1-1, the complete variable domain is DAGVTQSPTHLIKTRGQQVTLRCSPISGHKSVSWYQQVLGQGPQFIFQYYEKEERGRGNFPDRFSARQFPNYSSELNVNALLLGDSALYLCASSLQGPNTEAFFGQGTRLTVV.

Here the CDR3 DNA reads TGTGCCAGCAACCGGGTGGGCGGGGGGTCCTACAATGAGCAGTTCTTC. It specifies CASNRVGGGSYNEQFF. This chain connects TRBV7-9 to TRBJ2-1, with 8 bases aligning to TRBD2. The CDR3 is made up of 16 amino acids. Germline CDR1 is SEHNR and CDR2 is FQNEAQ (reference sequence). Germline trimming cut 7 bases from V and 1 base from J; bases unmatched to any gene: 9. Full variable domain (missing parts from reference TRBV7-9 and TRBJ2-1): DTGVSQNPRHKITKRGQNVTFRCDPISEHNRLYWYRQTLGQGPEFLTYFQNEAQLEKSRLLSDRFSAERPKGSFSTLEIQRTEQGDSAMYLCASNRVGGGSYNEQFFGPGTRLTVL.

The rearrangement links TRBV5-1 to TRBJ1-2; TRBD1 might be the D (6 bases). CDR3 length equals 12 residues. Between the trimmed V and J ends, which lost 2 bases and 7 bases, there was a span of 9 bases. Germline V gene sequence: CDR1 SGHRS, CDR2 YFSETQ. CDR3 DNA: TGCGCCAGCAGCTTTGGGACAATTGGCTACACCTTC. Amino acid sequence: CASSFGTIGYTF.

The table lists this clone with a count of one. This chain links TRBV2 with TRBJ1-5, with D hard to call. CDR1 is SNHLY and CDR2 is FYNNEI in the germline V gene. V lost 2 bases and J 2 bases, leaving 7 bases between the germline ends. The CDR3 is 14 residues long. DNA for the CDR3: TGTGCCAGCAGTGAAACTCATGGCAATCAGCCCCAGCATTTT. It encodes CASSETHGNQPQHF.

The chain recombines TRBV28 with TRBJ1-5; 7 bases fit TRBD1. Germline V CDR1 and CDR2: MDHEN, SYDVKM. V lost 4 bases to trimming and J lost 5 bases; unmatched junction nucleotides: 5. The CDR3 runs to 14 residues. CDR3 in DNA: TGTGCCAGCAGTTGGTCAGGGGGGGATCAGCCCCAGCATTTT. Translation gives CASSWSGGDQPQHF.